Listed below are T cell receptor beta chains from one sample, sequenced in a study of cytomegalovirus exposure and HLA in healthy donors. Assay: immunoSEQ multiplex PCR; the TCRdb copy retains only in-frame clones and omits some. The sample includes some 100,000 clones, about 75% of them seen just once. Input material: PBMCs. The source of these receptors is a young woman in good health and CMV-seropositive. Each CDR3 is given with its conserved first and last residue. Fields, in order: V gene, J gene, clone size, CDR3 protein. Clone size is not always given. Where it is, it says once, few, many or a class for expanded clones.

>TRBV4-2|TRBJ2-3|.
CASSQDLSSGSDTQYF
>TRBV29-1|TRBJ1-1|.
CSVSLTGEAFF
>TRBV11-3|TRBJ2-5|.
CASSEDRGKETQYF
>TRBV20-1|TRBJ1-5|.
CSATGQPQHF
>TRBV6-5|TRBJ1-1|.
CASSYSRTGGTEAFF
>TRBV30|TRBJ2-7|.
CAWNPQGPGYEQYF
>TRBV30|TRBJ1-6|.
CAWSVPQGSYNSPLHF
>TRBV14|TRBJ2-5|few
CASSQGEGGETQYF
>TRBV7-9|TRBJ2-5|once
CASTSHRGAGGFETQYF
>TRBV28|TRBJ2-1|.
CASSLVGAGGYNEQFF
>TRBV7-9|TRBJ2-1|.
CASSFGTSVDLFF
>TRBV28|TRBJ2-2|.
CASRATIHLNTGELFF
>TRBV29-1|TRBJ1-5|.
CNATLRGHDQPQHF
>TRBV6-5|TRBJ2-7|.
CASSYSEGPAYEQYF
>TRBV11-2|TRBJ2-3|.
CASRTSSLSTDTQYF
>TRBV5-1|TRBJ1-2|.
CASNPTGPGGYTF
>TRBV14|TRBJ2-1|.
CASSQAGGRGNEQFF
>TRBV7-8|TRBJ2-1|.
CASSLVPGYNEQFF
>TRBV19|TRBJ1-1|.
CASSGPPEAFF
>TRBV15|TRBJ2-3|.
CATSRGLSEDTQYF
>TRBV9|TRBJ1-2|.
CASSVGGDGYTF
>TRBV5-8|TRBJ1-1|.
CASSLSHSNTEAFF
>TRBV30|TRBJ2-7|.
CAWGRAGRGYEQYF
>TRBV5-1|TRBJ1-2|.
CASSCGTGETCGYTF
>TRBV19|TRBJ2-7|.
CASSPLGLNSYEQYF
>TRBV30|TRBJ1-4|.
CAWSVEGRGTNEKLFF
>TRBV23-1|TRBJ2-2|.
CASSRRDRGPNTGELFF
>TRBV28|TRBJ1-1|.
CASRWTGLNTEAFF
>TRBV7-3|TRBJ1-3|.
CASSLSGGSGNTIYF
>TRBV5-6|TRBJ1-1|.
CASSSGTGIFEAFF
>TRBV28|TRBJ2-3|.
CASILGGTTDTQYF
>TRBV27|TRBJ2-1|.
CASSSSGSSYNEQFF
>TRBV4-3|TRBJ2-7|.
CASSRTMGLAESEQYF